This T cell receptor beta chain was retrieved from a study of blood T cell repertoires in COVID-19. About the study: T cells, B-cell-depleted T cells, or PBMCs provided the cDNA or gDNA that served as material.

In the study's own analysis: How many nucleated cells were present was estimated from reference gene primer amplification. The data were produced by immunoSEQ multiplex PCR, yet TCRdb's version contains in-frame clones alone and is incomplete. V, J and clone size were drawn from that table, and D and trimming were deduced from the DNA. The data show under 130,000 clones, about 90% seen once. The clonotype originates from a human donor in a cohort sampled during active COVID-19. Sample: peripheral blood.

The CDR3 here is CAWSPGGDQPQHF. For the CDR3, the DNA is TGTGCCTGGAGTCCTGGGGGGGATCAGCCCCAGCATTTT. The chain uses TRBV30 and TRBJ1-5; the D gene is possibly TRBD1 (5 bases). Germline-derived CDR1 and CDR2 are GTSNPN and SVGIG (reference sequence). The ends were cut back, 2 bases at V and 5 bases at J, with 10 bases in the middle. This CDR3 is 13 amino acids long.